This entry is about one T cell receptor (beta chain). Its target is not known. Trimming pared 3 bases from V and 0 bases from J, leaving 11 bases between. The germline gives CDR1 SNHLY, CDR2 FYNNEI. This CDR3 is built from 15 residues. This entry belongs to a study of OX40 agonist ivuxolimab in advanced cancers. At the level of the study: Patients received ivuxolimab, an intravenous treatment, every 2 weeks at 0.01 to 10 mg/kg. Participants could have had prior anti-PD-1, anti-PD-L1 or anti-CTLA-4 therapy, and more than 35% had some.

A history of autoimmune disease or systemic immunosuppression excluded patients. Libraries were prepared by immunoSEQ multiplex PCR; TCRdb keeps only in-frame clonotypes and omits some of them. The table has fewer than 85,000 clones, approximately 90% seen once. Regarding the study as a whole: Clonal expansion from baseline to week 6 occurred in both CD4+ and CD8+ T cells.

The material sequenced was CD4+ or CD8+ T cells sorted from blood, taken in a trial of the OX40 agonist ivuxolimab. The receptor's source is an adult with an advanced solid tumor such as melanoma, head and neck, liver or kidney cancer. The chain carries TRBV2 and TRBJ1-1, with D uncertain. CDR3 coding DNA: TGTGCCAGCAGTGATGTTGGGTACCTGAACACTGAAGCTTTCTTT. Its protein product is CASSDVGYLNTEAFF.